A few counts support the clone carrying this T cell receptor (beta chain). As yet, its antigen is unknown. Graves' hyperthyroidism was deemed stable absent ophthalmopathy progression within 18 months. Trimming removed 5 bases at V and 3 bases at J, with 8 bases between. There are 14 residues in the CDR3. Per the germline V gene, CDR1 is SGHVS and CDR2 is FNYEAQ. The data were taken from a study of T cells in Graves' hyperthyroidism and ophthalmopathy. Whole-study findings and limits: Within blood appeared most thyroid clonotypes that had expanded above 0.001.

Researchers took RNA transcripts and amplified the TCR beta CDR3 regions from them. HTBI primers were used for first-round RT-PCR of the TCR CDR3. A single record per CDR3 protein comes from TCRdb applying MiXCR to the multiplex PCR reads. Among some 600,000 distinct CDR3 sequences, 35% to 55% were seen once, and the ten largest hold approximately 8.2%. The chain is built from TRBV7-6 and TRBJ1-6, with D unclear. The sample comprised peripheral blood or thyroid tissue (not recorded which). The sequence was collected from a woman under 30 with Graves' hyperthyroidism. CDR3 nucleotides: TGTGCCAGCAGCGACTCTGACTATAATTCACCCCTCCACTTT. Protein product: CASSDSDYNSPLHF.